These 18 T cell receptor beta chains share one sample of origin, sequenced in a study of T cells after yellow fever vaccination. TCRdb fed the 5' RACE reads into MiXCR, producing one record per CDR3 protein. Of under 150,000 distinct CDR3 sequences detected, over 12% appear once; the ten largest clones hold approximately 43%. The material was CD8+ T cells sorted from PBMCs, obtained 5 days after the yellow fever booster vaccination. These receptors were collected from a man younger than 30 who received the YFV17D yellow fever vaccine.

The genes are TRBV6-2 or TRBV6-3 and TRBJ1-5, with D possibly being TRBD1 (6 bases). Trimming pared 2 bases from V and 7 bases from J, leaving 12 bases between. The germline V gene encodes CDR1 MNHEY and CDR2 SVGEGT. This CDR3 spans 14 amino acids. The CDR3 DNA sequence: TGTGCCAGCAGTTACACCCGACAGGAGCAGCCCCAGCATTTT. Translating gives CASSYTRQEQPQHF.

The chain is built from TRBV6-6 and TRBJ1-3, with TRBD1 as a possible D gene (6 bases). CDR3 length equals 18 residues. With 0 bases removed from V and 2 bases from J, the gap between germline ends came to 17 bases. The V gene's germline CDR1 is MNHNY and CDR2 SVGAGI (reference sequence). CDR3 in amino acids: CASSYSREQGWAGNTIYF. The CDR3 DNA reads TGTGCCAGCAGTTACTCCCGGGAACAGGGATGGGCTGGAAACACCATATATTTT.

The chain carries TRBV27 and TRBJ2-1, with D uncertain. Looked up from germline, CDR1 is MNHEY and CDR2 is SMNVEV (reference sequence). The germline V and J ends were trimmed by 5 bases and 2 bases, with 4 bases remaining between them. There are 12 residues in the CDR3. CDR3: CASSGTYNEQFF. The CDR3 nucleotides read TGTGCCAGCAGTGGGACCTACAATGAGCAGTTCTTC.

This clonotype was counted only a few times. The chain uses TRBV7-2 and TRBJ2-7; 10 nucleotides line up with TRBD1. The V segment lost 3 bases and the J segment 0 bases; nucleotides outside the gene matches: 8. This CDR3 contains 17 residues. The germline V gene has CDR1 SGHTA and CDR2 FQGNSA. The DNA for the CDR3 is TGTGCCAGCAGCTTGGGACCGGGACAGGGGAGCTCCTACGAGCAGTACGTC. It is translated as CASSLGPGQGSSYEQYV.

V and J are TRBV7-8 and TRBJ1-1; no definite D call. This CDR3 spans 12 amino acids. Germline V gives CDR1 SGHVS, CDR2 FQNEAQ. V shed 5 bases and J shed 10 bases, with 14 bases lying between them. The CDR3 DNA follows: TGTGCCAGCAGCCCCATTGGTTCCGGAGCTTTCTTT. This translates into CASSPIGSGAFF.

The chain employs TRBV19 and TRBJ2-2; no clear D gene. The V end was cut by 2 bases, the J end by 7 bases, with 8 bases between. This CDR3 is built from 13 residues. Germline V gene data show CDR1 as LNHDA and CDR2 as SQIVND (reference sequence). The CDR3 DNA reads as TGTGCCAGTAGTATACTACCCGGCGGGGAGCTGTTTTTT. Its protein is CASSILPGGELFF. Complete variable domain (other parts from reference TRBV19 and TRBJ2-2): DGGITQSPKYLFRKEGQNVTLSCEQNLNHDAMYWYRQDPGQGLRLIYYSQIVNDFQKGDIAEGYSVSREKKESFPLTVTSAQKNPTAFYLCASSILPGGELFFGEGSRLTVL.

This sequence joins TRBV15 and TRBJ2-2, with D perhaps TRBD1 (7 bases). CDR1 is LNHNV and CDR2 is YYDKDF in the germline V gene (reference sequence). The germline V and J ends were trimmed by 8 bases and 0 bases, with 16 bases remaining between them. The CDR3 covers 16 residues. The CDR3 spells CATSRDRDTNTGELFF. CDR3 sequence (DNA): TGTGCCACCTCGCGGGACAGAGACACGAACACCGGGGAGCTGTTTTTT.

This clonotype has more than one count but fewer than ten. The gene calls are TRBV6-5 and TRBJ2-7; possibly TRBD1 or TRBD2 for D (6 bases each). V lost 2 bases, J lost 5 bases, and 13 bases lay in between. From germline, CDR1 is MNHEY and CDR2 SVGAGI. This CDR3 has 14 amino acids. DNA of the CDR3: TGTGCCAGCAGTTACGGAGGGGGGATGGACGAGCAGTACTTC. Its protein is CASSYGGGMDEQYF.

The chain has TRBV24-1 and TRBJ2-5; TRBD2 is a possible D gene (6 bases). The CDR3 spans 15 residues. The V gene's germline CDR1 is KGHDR and CDR2 SFDVKD. V was shortened by 4 bases and J by 5 bases, with 16 bases between the two germline ends. CDR3 region: CATSDPKAGLETQYF. The DNA for the CDR3 is TGTGCCACCAGTGACCCCAAAGCGGGTCTTGAGACCCAGTACTTC.

This clonotype was seen more than once but under ten times. The genes are TRBV25-1 and TRBJ2-1, with 10 bases lining up with TRBD1. Germline V CDR1 and CDR2: MGHDK, SYGVNS. Germline trimming cut 8 bases from V and 7 bases from J; bases unmatched to any gene: 2. The CDR3 sequence is 12 residues long. CDR3 nucleotide sequence: TGTGCCAGCGTGGGACAGGGGAATGAGCAGTTCTTC. As protein: CASVGQGNEQFF.

This clonotype was found a few times. The chain employs TRBV7-9 and TRBJ2-4; 8 bases line up with TRBD1. Germline values: CDR1 SEHNR, CDR2 FQNEAQ (reference sequence). V lost 5 bases to trimming and J lost 3 bases; unmatched junction nucleotides: 9. The CDR3 covers 16 residues. The DNA of the CDR3 is TGTGCCAGCAGCCCAGGGCAGGGGGCGGACAAAAACATTCAGTACTTC. It translates to CASSPGQGADKNIQYF.

The V and J genes are TRBV9 and TRBJ2-7; tentative D call: TRBD2 (6 bases). From germline, CDR1 is SGDLS and CDR2 YYNGEE. The V end lost 3 bases, the J end lost 4 bases, and 11 bases lay between the germline ends. The CDR3 covers 13 residues. CDR3 in DNA: TGTGCCAGCAGCGCCCGGGGAGGATACGAGCAGTACTTC. This sequence encodes CASSARGGYEQYF.

V usage is TRBV6-5 and J usage is TRBJ2-7; D could derive from TRBD1 or TRBD2 (5 bases each). The CDR3 spans 13 residues. V was clipped by 4 bases and J by 2 bases, with 9 bases between them. Germline-derived CDR1 and CDR2 are MNHEY and SVGAGI. The CDR3 region is CASSLQEAYEQYF. CDR3 DNA: TGTGCCAGCAGTTTACAGGAGGCCTACGAGCAGTACTTC.

The rearrangement links TRBV7-2 to TRBJ2-7, with no clear D. CDR1 SGHTA and CDR2 FQGNSA come from the germline V gene. V was clipped by 1 base and J by 6 bases, with 7 bases between them. This CDR3 contains 12 residues. The CDR3 protein is CASSLGPLEQYF. CDR3 sequence (DNA): TGTGCCAGCAGCTTAGGTCCCCTCGAGCAGTACTTC.

Comments on this clonotype: The DNA is left out, because the CDR3 cannot be placed on it with certainty; the CDR3 is given as TCRdb lists it. The chain couples TRBV11-2 to TRBJ1-4; TRBD1, the D gene given by the table, was not confirmed from the DNA. The CDR3 contains 17 residues when both ends are counted. Germline V lookup: CDR1 SGHAT, CDR2 FQNNGV. The chain's CDR3 is CASSPQGGGGYEKLFFF.

This sequence joins TRBV7-8 and TRBJ1-4, with no clear D. CDR1 SGHVS and CDR2 FQNEAQ come from the germline V gene. V dropped 5 bases and J dropped 6 bases, with 7 bases sitting between them. The CDR3 totals 12 residues. In DNA, the CDR3 is TGTGCCAGCAGCGCCATTGATGAAAAACTGTTTTTT. Its protein product is CASSAIDEKLFF.

This clonotype was found a few times. The rearrangement joins TRBV7-9 to TRBJ2-1; TRBD1 matches 8 bases. This CDR3 has 14 amino acids. Germline CDR1 and CDR2: SEHNR and FQNEAQ (reference sequence). V trimming: 1 base; J trimming: 8 bases; junction bases outside the gene matches: 4. CDR3 coding DNA: TGTGCCAGCAGCTTAGAAGCAGGGGGCTATGAGCAGTTCTTC. This encodes CASSLEAGGYEQFF.

The chain is built from TRBV7-6 and TRBJ2-1, with unresolved D. Trimming shortened V by 0 bases and J by 6 bases, and 9 bases separated the two germline ends. Germline loops: CDR1 SGHVS, CDR2 FNYEAQ. This CDR3 region has 14 residues. The CDR3 DNA sequence: TGTGCCAGCAGCTTAGCGGGGTTTGGCAATGAGCAGTTCTTC. Amino acids: CASSLAGFGNEQFF.